This T cell receptor (beta chain) came from a study of T cell responses to AZD1222 COVID-19 vaccine. This clone was seen a single time. The CDR3 loop spans 14 amino acids. Between the trimmed V and J ends, which lost 2 bases and 7 bases, there was a span of 12 bases. From germline, CDR1 is SGHNT and CDR2 YENEEA. Libraries were prepared by immunoSEQ multiplex PCR; TCRdb keeps only in-frame clonotypes and omits some of them. The table records 150,000 to 200,000 clones, roughly nine tenths of them present only once. This specimen was peripheral blood, taken 28 days after the second AZD1222 dose. The sequence was collected from an adult who received the AZD1222 COVID-19 vaccine. The chain combines TRBV11-3 with TRBJ2-1; D tentatively reads TRBD1 or TRBD2 (5 bases each). CDR3 protein: CASSLPGWGNEQFF. Here the CDR3 DNA reads TGTGCCAGCAGCTTACCAGGGTGGGGGAATGAGCAGTTCTTC.